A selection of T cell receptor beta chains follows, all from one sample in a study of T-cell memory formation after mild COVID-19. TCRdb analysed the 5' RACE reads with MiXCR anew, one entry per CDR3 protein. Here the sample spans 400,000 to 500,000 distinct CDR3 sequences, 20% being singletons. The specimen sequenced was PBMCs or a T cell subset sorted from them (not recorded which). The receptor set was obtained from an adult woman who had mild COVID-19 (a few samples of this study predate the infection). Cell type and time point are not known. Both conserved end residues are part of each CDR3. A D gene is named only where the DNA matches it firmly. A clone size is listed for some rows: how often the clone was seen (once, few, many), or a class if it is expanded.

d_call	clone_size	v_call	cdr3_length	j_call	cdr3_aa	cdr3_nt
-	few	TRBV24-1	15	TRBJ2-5	CATSDFGGLQETQYF	TGTGCCACCAGTGATTTTGGGGGACTCCAAGAGACCCAGTACTTC
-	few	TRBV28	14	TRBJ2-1	CASQGAGSYNEQFF	TGTGCCAGCCAGGGAGCTGGCTCCTACAATGAGCAGTTCTTC
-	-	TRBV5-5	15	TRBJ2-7	CASSTGPENPYEQYF	TGTGCCAGCAGCACGGGACCCGAGAATCCTTACGAGCAGTACTTC
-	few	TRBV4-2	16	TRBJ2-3	CASSQEPRGSTDTQYF	TGTGCCAGCAGCCAAGAGCCCCGGGGAAGCACAGATACGCAGTATTTT
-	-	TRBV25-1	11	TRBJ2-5	CASSTSLTQYF	TGTGCCAGCAGCACCTCTTTGACCCAGTACTTC
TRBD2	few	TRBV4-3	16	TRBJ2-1	CASSHSIAGGGNEQFF	TGCGCCAGCAGCCACAGCATAGCGGGAGGGGGGAATGAGCAGTTCTTC
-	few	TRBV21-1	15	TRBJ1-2	CASSKDTGGENGYTF	TGTGCCAGCAGCAAAGATACAGGAGGGGAAAATGGCTACACCTTC
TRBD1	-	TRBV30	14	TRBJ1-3	CAWTTGGSGNTIYF	TGTGCCTGGACTACAGGGGGATCTGGAAACACCATATATTTT
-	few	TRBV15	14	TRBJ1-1	CATSRDVGNTEAFF	TGTGCCACCAGCAGAGATGTGGGTAACACTGAAGCTTTCTTT
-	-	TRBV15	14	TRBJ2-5	CATSRERTEETQYF	TGTGCCACCAGCAGAGAGAGGACGGAAGAGACCCAGTACTTC
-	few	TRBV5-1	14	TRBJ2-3	CASSLNGLTDTQYF	TGCGCCAGCAGCTTAAACGGACTCACAGATACGCAGTATTTT
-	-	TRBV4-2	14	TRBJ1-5	CASSQEVGNQPQHF	TGTGCCAGCAGCCAAGAAGTGGGAAATCAGCCCCAGCATTTT
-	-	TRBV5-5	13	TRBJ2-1	CASSLTWGNEQFF	TGTGCCAGCAGCTTGACTTGGGGCAATGAGCAGTTCTTC
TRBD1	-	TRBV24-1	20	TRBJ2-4	CATSDGGQPSAVGPKNIQYF	TGTGCCACCAGTGATGGGGGACAGCCTTCCGCGGTCGGTCCCAAAAACATTCAGTACTTC
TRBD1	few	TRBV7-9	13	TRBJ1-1	CASSYGTAVEAFF	TGTGCCAGCAGCTACGGGACAGCGGTTGAAGCTTTCTTT
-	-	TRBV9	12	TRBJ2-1	CASSAHGGEQFF	TGTGCCAGCAGCGCCCACGGTGGTGAGCAGTTCTTC
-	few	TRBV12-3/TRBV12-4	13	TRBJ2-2	CASSHVGTGELFF	TGTGCCAGCAGCCACGTGGGCACCGGGGAGCTGTTTTTT
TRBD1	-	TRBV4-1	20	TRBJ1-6	CASSQILTGTGAGGSSPLHF	TGCGCCAGCAGCCAAATCCTCACCGGGACAGGGGCAGGCGGGAGTTCACCCCTCCACTTT
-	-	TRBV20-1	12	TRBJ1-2	CSASKQGLRVTF	TGCAGTGCCAGTAAACAGGGCCTTCGCGTAACCTTC
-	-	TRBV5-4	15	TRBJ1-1	CASSLAGTQVTEAFF	TGTGCCAGCAGCTTGGCCGGGACCCAAGTCACTGAAGCTTTCTTT
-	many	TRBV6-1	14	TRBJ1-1	CASSPDRRNTEAFF	TGTGCCAGCAGCCCCGACAGGAGGAACACTGAAGCTTTCTTT
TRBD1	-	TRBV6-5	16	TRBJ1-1	CASSYSGTAIGTEAFF	TGTGCCAGCAGTTACTCAGGGACAGCGATTGGGACTGAAGCTTTCTTT
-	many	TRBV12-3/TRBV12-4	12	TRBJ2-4	CASSPTKNIQYF	TGTGCCAGCAGCCCCACTAAAAACATTCAGTACTTC
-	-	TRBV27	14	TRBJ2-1	CASSLSLQVNEQFF	TGTGCCAGCAGTTTAAGTCTACAGGTCAATGAGCAGTTCTTC
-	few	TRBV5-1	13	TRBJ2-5	CASRRQGGETQYF	TGCGCCAGCAGGAGGCAGGGCGGAGAGACCCAGTACTTC
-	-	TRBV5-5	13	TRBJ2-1	CASSLGSVGEQFF	TGTGCCAGCAGCTTGGGTAGCGTGGGTGAGCAGTTCTTC
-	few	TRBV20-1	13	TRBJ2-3	CSARSPSTDTQYF	TGCAGTGCTAGATCGCCCTCTACAGATACGCAGTATTTT
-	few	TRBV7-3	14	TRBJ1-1	CASSLGRENTEAFF	TGTGCCAGCAGCTTGGGACGGGAGAACACTGAAGCTTTCTTT
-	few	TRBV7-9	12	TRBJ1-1	CASSLRHTEAFF	TGTGCCAGCAGCTTAAGGCACACTGAAGCTTTCTTT
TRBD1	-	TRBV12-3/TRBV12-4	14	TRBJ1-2	CASRSRQGYYGYTF	TGTGCCAGCAGGTCCCGACAGGGCTACTATGGCTACACCTTC
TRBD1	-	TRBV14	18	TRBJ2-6	CASSQLTGAFSGANVLTF	TGTGCCAGCAGCCAACTTACAGGGGCGTTCTCTGGGGCCAACGTCCTGACTTTC
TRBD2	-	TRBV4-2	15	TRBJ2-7	CASSQDPGTTYEQYF	TGTGCCAGCAGCCAAGATCCCGGGACTACTTACGAGCAGTACTTC
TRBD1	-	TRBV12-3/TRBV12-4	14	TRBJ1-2	CASSLGGTVYGYTF	TGTGCCAGCAGTTTAGGGGGGACAGTCTATGGCTACACCTTC
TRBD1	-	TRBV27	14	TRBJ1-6	CASSQDRGSSPLHF	TGTGCCAGCAGTCAGGACAGGGGCAGTTCACCCCTCCACTTT
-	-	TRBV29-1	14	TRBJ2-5	CSVDDSPPRETQYF	TGCAGCGTTGACGACAGCCCCCCACGGGAGACCCAGTACTTC
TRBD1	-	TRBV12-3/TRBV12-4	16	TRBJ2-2	CASSRGQGSTSGELFF	TGTGCCAGCAGTCGGGGACAGGGGTCTACCTCCGGGGAGCTGTTTTTT
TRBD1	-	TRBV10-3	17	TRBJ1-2	CAISETRDRWTNYGYTF	TGTGCCATCAGTGAGACCCGGGACAGGTGGACTAACTATGGCTACACCTTC
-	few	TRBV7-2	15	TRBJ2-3	CASSRGRLGTDTQYF	TGTGCCAGCAGTCGCGGACGGCTAGGCACAGATACGCAGTATTTT
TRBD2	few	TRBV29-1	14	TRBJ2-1	CSVALAGSYNEQFF	TGCAGCGTCGCCCTAGCGGGCTCCTACAATGAGCAGTTCTTC
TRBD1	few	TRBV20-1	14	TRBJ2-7	CSASPAGGSYEQYF	TGCAGTGCTAGTCCGGCAGGGGGCTCCTACGAGCAGTACTTC
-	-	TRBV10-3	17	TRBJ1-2	CAISGASGASRGDGYTF	TGTGCCATCAGTGGAGCGTCGGGGGCCTCCAGAGGGGATGGCTACACCTTC
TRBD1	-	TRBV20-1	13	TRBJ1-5	CSARFTGDRPQHF	TGCAGTGCTAGATTCACAGGGGATAGGCCCCAGCATTTT
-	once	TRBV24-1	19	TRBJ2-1	CATSDPRTTKLSNYNEQFF	TGTGCCACCAGTGACCCCCGGACGACAAAACTCTCAAACTACAATGAGCAGTTCTTC
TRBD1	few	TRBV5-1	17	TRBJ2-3	CASSPQGQGSSTDTQYF	TGCGCCAGCAGCCCCCAGGGACAGGGTTCTAGCACAGATACGCAGTATTTT
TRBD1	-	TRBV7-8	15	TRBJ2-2	CASSFTGGHTGELFF	TGTGCCAGCAGCTTCACAGGGGGCCACACCGGGGAGCTGTTTTTT
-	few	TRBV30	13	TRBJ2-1	CAWSVILNREQFF	TGTGCCTGGAGTGTAATCCTTAACCGTGAGCAGTTCTTC